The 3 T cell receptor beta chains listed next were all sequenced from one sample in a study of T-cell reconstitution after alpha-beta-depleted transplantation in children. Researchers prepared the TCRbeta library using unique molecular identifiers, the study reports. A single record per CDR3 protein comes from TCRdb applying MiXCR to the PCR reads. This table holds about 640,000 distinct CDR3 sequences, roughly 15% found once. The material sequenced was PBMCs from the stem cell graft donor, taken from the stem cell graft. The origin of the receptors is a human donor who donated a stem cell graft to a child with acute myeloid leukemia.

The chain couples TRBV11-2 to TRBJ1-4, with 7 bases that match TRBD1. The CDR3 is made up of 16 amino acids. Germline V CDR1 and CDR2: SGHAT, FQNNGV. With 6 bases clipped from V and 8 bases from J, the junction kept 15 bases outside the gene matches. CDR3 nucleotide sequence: TGTGCCAGCAGTCGAACCACGACAGGGCTTCAGGAAAAACTGTTTTTT. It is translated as CASSRTTTGLQEKLFF.

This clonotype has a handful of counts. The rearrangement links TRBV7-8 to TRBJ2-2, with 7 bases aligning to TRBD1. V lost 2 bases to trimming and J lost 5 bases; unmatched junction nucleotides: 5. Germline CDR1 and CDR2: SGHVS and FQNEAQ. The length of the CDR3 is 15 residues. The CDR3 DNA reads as TGTGCCAGCAGCTTATTTGTGACAGGGACCGGGGAGCTGTTTTTT. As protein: CASSLFVTGTGELFF.

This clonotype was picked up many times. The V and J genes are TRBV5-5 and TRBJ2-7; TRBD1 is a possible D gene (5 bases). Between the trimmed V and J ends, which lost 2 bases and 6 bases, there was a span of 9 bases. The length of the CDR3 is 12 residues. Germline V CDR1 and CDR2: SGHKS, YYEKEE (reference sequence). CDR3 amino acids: CASSFSGSEQYV. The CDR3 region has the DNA TGTGCCAGCAGCTTCTCAGGGTCCGAGCAGTACGTC.